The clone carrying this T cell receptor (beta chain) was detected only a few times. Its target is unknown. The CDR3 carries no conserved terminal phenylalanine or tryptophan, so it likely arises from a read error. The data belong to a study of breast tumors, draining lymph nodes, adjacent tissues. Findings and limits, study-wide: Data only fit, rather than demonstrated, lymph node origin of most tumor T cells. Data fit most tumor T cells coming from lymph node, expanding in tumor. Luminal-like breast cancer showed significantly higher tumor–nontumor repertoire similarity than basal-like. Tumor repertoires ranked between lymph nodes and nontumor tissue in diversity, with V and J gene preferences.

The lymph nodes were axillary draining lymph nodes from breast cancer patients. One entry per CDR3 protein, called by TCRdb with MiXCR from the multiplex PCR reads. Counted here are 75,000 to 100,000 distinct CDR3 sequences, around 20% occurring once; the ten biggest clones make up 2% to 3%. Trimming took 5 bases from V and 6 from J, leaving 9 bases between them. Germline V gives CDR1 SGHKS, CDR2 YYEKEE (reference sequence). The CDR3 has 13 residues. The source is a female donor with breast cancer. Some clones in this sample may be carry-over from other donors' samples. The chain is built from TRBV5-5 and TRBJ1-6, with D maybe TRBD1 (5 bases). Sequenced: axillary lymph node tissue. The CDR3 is CASRLTVNSPLHS. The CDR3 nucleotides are TGTGCCAGCAGACTGACAGTTAATTCACCCCTCCACTCT.